This T cell receptor beta chain was sequenced in a study of Ad26.COV2.S vaccination and SARS-CoV-2 variants. Background on the study: Donor got 5x10^10 or 1x10^11 viral particles of Ad26.COV2.S.

This clone was seen only once. What it recognizes is unknown. Here immunoSEQ multiplex PCR was the method, and the copy in TCRdb shows in-frame clones only, minus some. The sample shows 350,000 to 400,000 clones, approximately 91% of them seen only once. The V gene's germline CDR1 is MDHEN and CDR2 SYDVKM. The V and J ends lost 6 bases and 5 bases respectively, with 11 bases between them. The CDR3 spans 14 residues. Sample treatment: roughly 20 received Ad26.COV2.S at low or high dose, single or two shots; five or six received placebo; per-sample allocation not given. Specimens were obtained on day 63 following the first vaccine or placebo injection. Immunization relied on an Ad26 vector, which expressed Wuhan-strain SARS-CoV-2 spike. Regarding the study as a whole: The TCR breadth and depth analyses may have produced an underestimate of total T cell responses. Substantial breadth was reported for post-vaccination spike-specific CD8+ and CD4+ T cells.

The TCR was taken from a person aged 18-65 years who received the Ad26.COV2.S COVID-19 vaccine or a placebo. The chain carries TRBV28 and TRBJ2-6, with D perhaps matching TRBD1 or TRBD2 (6 bases each). The sequenced sample was peripheral blood, obtained in a trial of Ad26.COV2.S vaccine versus placebo. CDR3 sequence reads: CASSRGLWANVLTF. Here the CDR3 DNA reads TGTGCCAGCAGCCGGGGGCTCTGGGCCAACGTCCTGACTTTC.